The present entry profiles one TCR beta chain with its context. Additional DNA sequences in this sample encode the identical CDR3. Germline V gene data show CDR1 as SEHNR and CDR2 as FQNEAQ (reference sequence). Trimming shortened V by 5 bases and J by 4 bases, and 15 bases separated the two germline ends. The CDR3 has 14 amino acids. Per the original methods: Quality scores were absent from the junction-only immunoSEQ sequences, so filtering differed. Repertoires were generated with immunoSEQ multiplex PCR, while TCRdb's copy carries only in-frame clones and drops some. For V, J and clone size, that table is used; D and trimming come from the DNA. In the table there are about 800,000 clones, about 97% of which are singletons. The data stem from a study of shared clonotypes between healthy human individuals. Positive CCR7 selection of CD45RO-negative cells yielded the naive CD8 cells, and terminally differentiated effector memory CD45RA+ cells were excluded.

The specimen sequenced was naive CD8+ T cells sorted from blood. J is TRBJ2-7 and V is TRBV7-9, with D maybe TRBD1 (6 bases). The receptor comes from a young man in good health. This CDR3 reads CASSPPGTSYEQYF. CDR3 bases: TGTGCCAGCAGCCCACCCGGGACATCTTACGAGCAGTACTTC.